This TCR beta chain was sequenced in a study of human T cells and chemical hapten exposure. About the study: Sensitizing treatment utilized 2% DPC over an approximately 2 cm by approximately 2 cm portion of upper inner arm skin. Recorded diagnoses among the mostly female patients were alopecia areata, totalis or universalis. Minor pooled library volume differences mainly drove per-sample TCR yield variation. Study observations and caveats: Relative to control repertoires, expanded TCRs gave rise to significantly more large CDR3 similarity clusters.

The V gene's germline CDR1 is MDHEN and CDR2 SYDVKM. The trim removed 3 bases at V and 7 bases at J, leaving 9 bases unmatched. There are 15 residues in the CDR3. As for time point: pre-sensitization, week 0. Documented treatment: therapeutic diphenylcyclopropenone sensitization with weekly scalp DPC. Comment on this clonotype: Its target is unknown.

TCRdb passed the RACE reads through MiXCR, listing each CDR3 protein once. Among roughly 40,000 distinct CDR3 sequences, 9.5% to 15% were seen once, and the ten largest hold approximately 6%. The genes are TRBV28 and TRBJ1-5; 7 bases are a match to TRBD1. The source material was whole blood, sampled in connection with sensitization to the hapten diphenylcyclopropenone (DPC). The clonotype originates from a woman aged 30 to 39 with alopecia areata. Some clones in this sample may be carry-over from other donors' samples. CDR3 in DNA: TGTGCCAGCAGTTTTCCGAGACAGGGCGGACAGCCCCAGCATTTT. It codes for CASSFPRQGGQPQHF.